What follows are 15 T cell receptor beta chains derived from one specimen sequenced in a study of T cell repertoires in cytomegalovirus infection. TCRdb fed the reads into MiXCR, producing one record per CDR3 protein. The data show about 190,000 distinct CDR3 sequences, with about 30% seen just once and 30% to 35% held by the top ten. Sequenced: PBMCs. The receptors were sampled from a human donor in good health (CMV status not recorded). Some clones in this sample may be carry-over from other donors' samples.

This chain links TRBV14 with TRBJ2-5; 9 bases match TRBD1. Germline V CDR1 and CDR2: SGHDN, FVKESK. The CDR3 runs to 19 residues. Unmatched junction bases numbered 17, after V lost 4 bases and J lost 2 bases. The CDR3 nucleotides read TGTGCCAGCAGCCGACCTCGCTTCCGACAGGGGGTAGGACAAGAGACCCAGTACTTC. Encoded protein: CASSRPRFRQGVGQETQYF.

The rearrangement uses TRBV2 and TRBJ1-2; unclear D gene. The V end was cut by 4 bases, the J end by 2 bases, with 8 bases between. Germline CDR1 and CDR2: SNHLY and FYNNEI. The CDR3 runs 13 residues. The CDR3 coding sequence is TGTGCCAGCAGTGTCGAACGAAACTATGGCTACACCTTC. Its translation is CASSVERNYGYTF.

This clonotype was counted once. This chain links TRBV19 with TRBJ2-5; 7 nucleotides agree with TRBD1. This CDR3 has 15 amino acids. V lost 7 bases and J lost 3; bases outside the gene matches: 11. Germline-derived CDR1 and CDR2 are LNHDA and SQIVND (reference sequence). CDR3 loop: CASTLSEGAEETQYF. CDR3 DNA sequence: TGTGCCAGTACCCTGAGCGAGGGGGCGGAAGAGACCCAGTACTTC.

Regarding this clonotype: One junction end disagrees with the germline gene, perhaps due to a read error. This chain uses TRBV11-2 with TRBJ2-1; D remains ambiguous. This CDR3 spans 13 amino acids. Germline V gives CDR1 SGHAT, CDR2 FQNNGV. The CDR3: CVSSPPLLNEQFF. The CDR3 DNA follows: TGTGTCAGCAGCCCTCCCCTGCTAAATGAGCAGTTCTTC.

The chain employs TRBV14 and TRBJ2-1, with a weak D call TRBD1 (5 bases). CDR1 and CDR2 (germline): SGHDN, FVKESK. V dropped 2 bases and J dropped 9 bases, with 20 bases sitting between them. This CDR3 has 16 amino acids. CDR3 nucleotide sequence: TGTGCCAGCAGCCAACCGAGAACAGGTCCCTCGGCTGAGCAGTTCTTC. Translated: CASSQPRTGPSAEQFF. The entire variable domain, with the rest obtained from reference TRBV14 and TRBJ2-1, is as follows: EAGVTQFPSHSVIEKGQTVTLRCDPISGHDNLYWYRRVMGKEIKFLLHFVKESKQDESGMPNNRFLAERTGGTYSTLKVQPAELEDSGVYFCASSQPRTGPSAEQFFGPGTRLTVL.

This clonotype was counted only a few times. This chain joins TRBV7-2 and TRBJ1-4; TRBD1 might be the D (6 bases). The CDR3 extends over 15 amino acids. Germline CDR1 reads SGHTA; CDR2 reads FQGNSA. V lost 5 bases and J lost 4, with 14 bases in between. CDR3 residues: CASSPRGGLNEKLFF. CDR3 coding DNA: TGTGCCAGCAGCCCTCGAGGGGGGCTTAATGAAAAACTGTTTTTT.

The CDR3 sequence: CASSLRTGLQPQHF. The CDR3 DNA sequence: TGTGCCAGCAGCCTCCGGACAGGACTTCAGCCCCAGCATTTT. This rearrangement joins TRBV7-8 to TRBJ1-5; TRBD1 matches at 7 bases. After removal of 5 bases from V and 6 bases from J, the junction contained 7 bases not matched to a gene. This CDR3 contains 14 residues. Per the germline V gene, CDR1 is SGHVS and CDR2 is FQNEAQ.

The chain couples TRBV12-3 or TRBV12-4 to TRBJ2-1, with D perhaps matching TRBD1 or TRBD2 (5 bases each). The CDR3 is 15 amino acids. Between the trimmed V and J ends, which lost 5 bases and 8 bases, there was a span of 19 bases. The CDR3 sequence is CASSPRRDPWDEQFF. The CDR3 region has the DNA TGTGCCAGCAGTCCCCGCCGGGACCCGTGGGATGAGCAGTTCTTC.

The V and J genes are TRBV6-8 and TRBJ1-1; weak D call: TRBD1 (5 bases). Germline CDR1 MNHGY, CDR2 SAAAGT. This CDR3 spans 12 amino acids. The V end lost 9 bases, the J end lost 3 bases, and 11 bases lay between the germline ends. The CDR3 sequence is CASHRGDTEAFF. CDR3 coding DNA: TGTGCCAGTCACCGGGGGGACACTGAAGCTTTCTTT.

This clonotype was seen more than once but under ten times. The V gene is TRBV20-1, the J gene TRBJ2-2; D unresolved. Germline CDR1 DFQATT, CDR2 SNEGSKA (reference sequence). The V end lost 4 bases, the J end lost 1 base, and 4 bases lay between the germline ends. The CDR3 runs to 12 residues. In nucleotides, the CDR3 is TGCAGTGCTACAAGGAACACCGGGGAGCTGTTTTTT. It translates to CSATRNTGELFF.

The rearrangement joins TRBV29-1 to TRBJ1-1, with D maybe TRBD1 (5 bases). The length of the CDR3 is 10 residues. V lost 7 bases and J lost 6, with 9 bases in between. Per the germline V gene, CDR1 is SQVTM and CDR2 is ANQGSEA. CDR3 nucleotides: TGCAGCGCCGGGACCGCTGAAGCTTTCTTT. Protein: CSAGTAEAFF.

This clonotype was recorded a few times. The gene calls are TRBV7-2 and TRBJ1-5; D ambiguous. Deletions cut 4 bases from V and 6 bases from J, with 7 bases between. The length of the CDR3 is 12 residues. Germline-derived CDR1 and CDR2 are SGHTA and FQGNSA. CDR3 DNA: TGTGCCAGCAGCTCCCCGGTTCAGCCCCAGCATTTT. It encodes CASSSPVQPQHF.

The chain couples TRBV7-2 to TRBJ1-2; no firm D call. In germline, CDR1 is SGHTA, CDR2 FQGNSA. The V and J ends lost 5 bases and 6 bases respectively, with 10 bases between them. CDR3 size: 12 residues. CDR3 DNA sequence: TGTGCCAGCAGCCGACTGCGGAATGGCTACACCTTC. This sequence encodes CASSRLRNGYTF.

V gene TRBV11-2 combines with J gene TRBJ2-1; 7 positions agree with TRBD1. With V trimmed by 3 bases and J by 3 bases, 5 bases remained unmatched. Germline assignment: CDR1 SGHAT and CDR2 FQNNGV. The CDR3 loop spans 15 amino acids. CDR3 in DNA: TGTGCCAGCAGCTTGTCCCCAGGGGGCTACAATGAGCAGTTCTTC. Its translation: CASSLSPGGYNEQFF.

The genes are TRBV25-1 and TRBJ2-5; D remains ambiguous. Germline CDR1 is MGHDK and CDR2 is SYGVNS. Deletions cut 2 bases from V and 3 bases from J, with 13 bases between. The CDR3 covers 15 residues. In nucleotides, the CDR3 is TGTGCCAGCAGTGAACCTAAACAGAAAGAAGAGACCCAGTACTTC. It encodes CASSEPKQKEETQYF.